This T cell receptor (beta chain) appears in the sequencing data of a study of shared clonotypes between healthy human individuals. Method: immunoSEQ multiplex PCR; TCRdb's copy keeps in-frame clones and lacks some. The sample includes some 980,000 clones, 76% of them seen just once. Trimming shortened V by 4 bases and J by 2 bases, and 8 bases separated the two germline ends. The germline V gene encodes CDR1 LGHNA and CDR2 YNFKEQ. This CDR3 has 14 amino acids. Study-level points and caveats: Rarefaction analysis demonstrated incomplete sorted-subset sequencing notwithstanding large depth.

Comments on this clone: Its specificity is unknown.

The genes are TRBV4-2 and TRBJ2-2; D uncertain. This TCR was sampled from a man in his late teens or twenties in good health. The sample taken for sequencing was memory CD4+ T cells sorted from blood. Stated subset: CD45RA-negative fraction. Here the CDR3 DNA reads TGTGCCAGCAGCCTCAGACTCAACACCGGGGAGCTGTTTTTT. The encoded protein is CASSLRLNTGELFF.